The rows below give T cell receptor beta chains drawn from one sample of a study of shared clonotypes between healthy human individuals. Using immunoSEQ multiplex PCR, the repertoire was profiled, and TCRdb retains in-frame clones only, with some absent. The sample includes 600,000 or so clones, 95% to 98% of them seen just once. Sample: naive CD8+ T cells sorted from blood. The receptors stem from a man younger than 40 in good health. The CDR3 runs from the conserved cysteine through the conserved F or W. Fields, in order: D gene, clone size, J gene, V gene, CDR3 DNA, CDR3 protein. The D gene is left open where the match is weak. Clone sizes are given selectively: once, few, many, or a class where the clone is expanded.

d_call: -
clone_size: -
j_call: TRBJ2-3
v_call: TRBV4-1
cdr3_nt: TGCGCCAGCAGCCAAGATCGGGGAACTAGCCGTGATACGCAGTATTTT
cdr3_aa: CASSQDRGTSRDTQYF

d_call: -
clone_size: -
j_call: TRBJ2-2
v_call: TRBV10-2
cdr3_nt: TGCGCCAGCAGTGTTTCCGGGACGTTGACCGGGGAGCTGTTTTTT
cdr3_aa: CASSVSGTLTGELFF

d_call: TRBD1
clone_size: -
j_call: TRBJ2-1
v_call: TRBV5-1
cdr3_nt: TGCGCCAGCAGCTTGGAAGCGTTGGCCGGGACAGGGAGGAATGAGCAGTTCTTC
cdr3_aa: CASSLEALAGTGRNEQFF

d_call: -
clone_size: -
j_call: TRBJ1-1
v_call: TRBV28
cdr3_nt: TGTGCCAGCAGTATAAATGGCGGGGGATCGGAAGCTTTCTTT
cdr3_aa: CASSINGGGSEAFF

d_call: -
clone_size: -
j_call: TRBJ2-1
v_call: TRBV4-1
cdr3_nt: TGCGCCAGCAGCTCGCCGGACTCCGCCGGAACACACAATGAGCAGTTCTTC
cdr3_aa: CASSSPDSAGTHNEQFF

d_call: -
clone_size: -
j_call: TRBJ2-7
v_call: TRBV10-1
cdr3_nt: TGCGCCAGCAGTGGGGGGGTCGAGCAGTACTTC
cdr3_aa: CASSGGVEQYF

d_call: -
clone_size: -
j_call: TRBJ1-2
v_call: TRBV18
cdr3_nt: TGTGCCAGCTCGCGCGGAGAACAGCGAAACTATGGCTACACCTTC
cdr3_aa: CASSRGEQRNYGYTF

d_call: -
clone_size: -
j_call: TRBJ2-1
v_call: TRBV5-3
cdr3_nt: TGTGCCAGGAGACAGGACCGGAGGCAGTTCTTC
cdr3_aa: CARRQDRRQFF

d_call: -
clone_size: -
j_call: TRBJ2-7
v_call: TRBV4-1
cdr3_nt: TGCGCCAGCAGCCCCCAAGAGGGAGGTTACGAGCAGTACTTC
cdr3_aa: CASSPQEGGYEQYF

d_call: TRBD1
clone_size: -
j_call: TRBJ1-2
v_call: TRBV6-5
cdr3_nt: TGTGCCAGCAGATTCGGACAGGTGGACTATGGCTACACCTTC
cdr3_aa: CASRFGQVDYGYTF

d_call: TRBD2
clone_size: -
j_call: TRBJ2-1
v_call: TRBV27
cdr3_nt: TGTGCCAGCAGGTCGGGAGGGCCCTTCAATGAGCAGTTCTTC
cdr3_aa: CASRSGGPFNEQFF

d_call: TRBD2
clone_size: -
j_call: TRBJ2-5
v_call: TRBV2
cdr3_nt: TGTGCCAGCAGTGATCTAACTAGCGGGAGGGAGTACCAAGAGACCCAGTACTTC
cdr3_aa: CASSDLTSGREYQETQYF

d_call: -
clone_size: -
j_call: TRBJ1-1
v_call: TRBV27
cdr3_nt: TGTGCCAGCAGTGCCGCCCCAGGGGATGAAGCTTTCTTT
cdr3_aa: CASSAAPGDEAFF

d_call: -
clone_size: -
j_call: TRBJ2-5
v_call: TRBV27
cdr3_nt: TGTGCCAGCAGTTTATTGGCCAGGGCCCAAGAGACCCAGTACTTC
cdr3_aa: CASSLLARAQETQYF

d_call: -
clone_size: -
j_call: TRBJ2-7
v_call: TRBV2
cdr3_nt: TGTGCCAGCGGGCCGTTGGACAGCTCCTACGAGCAGTACTTC
cdr3_aa: CASGPLDSSYEQYF

d_call: TRBD2
clone_size: -
j_call: TRBJ2-3
v_call: TRBV10-1
cdr3_nt: TGCGCCAGCAGTGAGTCATGGGCGACTAGCGGGTTAGATACGCAGTATTTT
cdr3_aa: CASSESWATSGLDTQYF

d_call: TRBD1
clone_size: -
j_call: TRBJ2-7
v_call: TRBV7-9
cdr3_nt: TGTGCCAGCAGCTTAACGGGGACAGGCGAGCAGTACTTC
cdr3_aa: CASSLTGTGEQYF

d_call: TRBD1
clone_size: -
j_call: TRBJ2-3
v_call: TRBV4-3
cdr3_nt: TGCGCCAGCAGCCAAGATGGGACAGCCTCAGATACGCAGTATTTT
cdr3_aa: CASSQDGTASDTQYF

d_call: -
clone_size: -
j_call: TRBJ1-2
v_call: TRBV4-1
cdr3_nt: TGCGCCAGCAGCCAGACAGGCTTGGGTGGCTACACCTTC
cdr3_aa: CASSQTGLGGYTF

d_call: -
clone_size: once
j_call: TRBJ2-2
v_call: TRBV15
cdr3_nt: TGTGCCACCAGCAGAGAAGGAGGGGACACCGGGGAGCTGTTTTTT
cdr3_aa: CATSREGGDTGELFF

d_call: -
clone_size: -
j_call: TRBJ2-3
v_call: TRBV4-1
cdr3_nt: TGCGCCAGCAGCCAATTGTTGGCAGCTCTCTTGGATACGCAGTATTTT
cdr3_aa: CASSQLLAALLDTQYF

d_call: TRBD1
clone_size: once
j_call: TRBJ2-2
v_call: TRBV6-6
cdr3_nt: TGTGCCAGCAGCCCCGACAGGGCTGTTGCCGGGGAGCTGTTTTTT
cdr3_aa: CASSPDRAVAGELFF

d_call: TRBD2
clone_size: -
j_call: TRBJ2-1
v_call: TRBV10-2
cdr3_nt: TGCGCCAGCAGTGAGTCTCGGACTAGGACCTACAATGAGCAGTTCTTC
cdr3_aa: CASSESRTRTYNEQFF

d_call: -
clone_size: once
j_call: TRBJ2-1
v_call: TRBV2
cdr3_nt: TGTGCCAGCAGCATGAGTACCGGGGCCTACAATGAGCAGTTCTTC
cdr3_aa: CASSMSTGAYNEQFF

d_call: -
clone_size: -
j_call: TRBJ2-7
v_call: TRBV12-5
cdr3_nt: TGTGCTAGTGGTTCCGGGACTTCCTACGAGCAGTACTTC
cdr3_aa: CASGSGTSYEQYF

d_call: TRBD2
clone_size: -
j_call: TRBJ2-1
v_call: TRBV15
cdr3_nt: TGTGCCACCAGCAGAGTAGCGGGAATGGGTAACAATGAGCAGTTCTTC
cdr3_aa: CATSRVAGMGNNEQFF

d_call: -
clone_size: -
j_call: TRBJ2-2
v_call: TRBV7-9
cdr3_nt: TGTGCCAGCAGCCAGGTGGCCGGGGAGCTGTTTTTT
cdr3_aa: CASSQVAGELFF

d_call: -
clone_size: -
j_call: TRBJ2-7
v_call: TRBV6-5
cdr3_nt: TGTGCCAGCAGTAAATACCCCTCCTACGAGCAGTACTTC
cdr3_aa: CASSKYPSYEQYF

d_call: -
clone_size: -
j_call: TRBJ2-1
v_call: TRBV11-2
cdr3_nt: TGTGCCAGCAGCGGCGGGACTTCCTACAATGAGCAGTTCTTC
cdr3_aa: CASSGGTSYNEQFF

d_call: -
clone_size: -
j_call: TRBJ2-5
v_call: TRBV10-2
cdr3_nt: TGCGCCAGCAGTGAGTCTACAGGGGGAGGGGAGACCCAGTACTTC
cdr3_aa: CASSESTGGGETQYF

d_call: TRBD1
clone_size: -
j_call: TRBJ2-3
v_call: TRBV7-2
cdr3_nt: TGTGCCAGCAGCTTAGCTTCGGGACAGGGGGCCATATTCCGCACAGATACGCAGTATTTT
cdr3_aa: CASSLASGQGAIFRTDTQYF

d_call: -
clone_size: -
j_call: TRBJ2-7
v_call: TRBV5-4
cdr3_nt: TGTGCCAGCAGCTTGGACCCGGGATCCCACGAGCAGTACTTC
cdr3_aa: CASSLDPGSHEQYF

d_call: -
clone_size: -
j_call: TRBJ2-3
v_call: TRBV27
cdr3_nt: TGTGCCAGCAGTTTGAGACTGGCAAGTGCCCTCCCAGATACGCAGTATTTT
cdr3_aa: CASSLRLASALPDTQYF

d_call: TRBD2
clone_size: -
j_call: TRBJ2-5
v_call: TRBV15
cdr3_nt: TGTGCCACCAGCTCAGAGGGACTAGGTCAAGAGACCCAGTACTTC
cdr3_aa: CATSSEGLGQETQYF

d_call: -
clone_size: -
j_call: TRBJ2-5
v_call: TRBV4-1
cdr3_nt: TGCGCCAGCAGCCAAGGACAACAGGCGCTAGAGACCCAGTACTTC
cdr3_aa: CASSQGQQALETQYF

d_call: -
clone_size: -
j_call: TRBJ2-7
v_call: TRBV19
cdr3_nt: TGTGCCAGTTCTCCGGACAGCTACGAGCAGTACTTC
cdr3_aa: CASSPDSYEQYF

d_call: TRBD2
clone_size: -
j_call: TRBJ2-7
v_call: TRBV27
cdr3_nt: TGTGCCAGCAGTCCCACTAGCGGGAGGATAACCTACGAGCAGTACTTC
cdr3_aa: CASSPTSGRITYEQYF

d_call: -
clone_size: -
j_call: TRBJ2-7
v_call: TRBV2
cdr3_nt: TGTGCCAGCAGTGAAGTCCCGGGGACCTACGAGCAGTACTTC
cdr3_aa: CASSEVPGTYEQYF

d_call: TRBD2
clone_size: -
j_call: TRBJ2-1
v_call: TRBV18
cdr3_nt: TGTGCCAGCTCACCAGGGACTAGCAGGGGAAACAATGAGCAGTTCTTC
cdr3_aa: CASSPGTSRGNNEQFF

d_call: TRBD1
clone_size: -
j_call: TRBJ2-2
v_call: TRBV30
cdr3_nt: TGTGCCTGGAGTCCGGGACAGAAGAACACCGGGGAGCTGTTTTTT
cdr3_aa: CAWSPGQKNTGELFF

d_call: TRBD2
clone_size: -
j_call: TRBJ2-7
v_call: TRBV28
cdr3_nt: TGTGCCAGCTCCGGGGGGATCGGGGGCGAGCAGTACTTC
cdr3_aa: CASSGGIGGEQYF

d_call: TRBD1
clone_size: -
j_call: TRBJ2-3
v_call: TRBV7-3
cdr3_nt: TGTGCCAGCAGCTTGGGACAGATCACAGATACGCAGTATTTT
cdr3_aa: CASSLGQITDTQYF

d_call: TRBD1
clone_size: -
j_call: TRBJ2-2
v_call: TRBV29-1
cdr3_nt: TGCAGCGTTGCGGGGACAGGGTGGACCGGGGAGCTGTTTTTT
cdr3_aa: CSVAGTGWTGELFF

d_call: TRBD1
clone_size: -
j_call: TRBJ1-1
v_call: TRBV10-3
cdr3_nt: TGTGCCATCAGTGGGGAGGGACAGCATAACACTGAAGCTTTCTTT
cdr3_aa: CAISGEGQHNTEAFF

d_call: TRBD2
clone_size: -
j_call: TRBJ2-7
v_call: TRBV2
cdr3_nt: TGTGCCAGCAATGACGAATTTAGCGGGGCCTCCTACGAGCAGTACTTC
cdr3_aa: CASNDEFSGASYEQYF

d_call: TRBD2
clone_size: -
j_call: TRBJ2-7
v_call: TRBV7-3
cdr3_nt: TGTGCCAGCAGCGAAGCGGGAGGGCCAGAGTACGAGCAGTACTTC
cdr3_aa: CASSEAGGPEYEQYF

d_call: -
clone_size: -
j_call: TRBJ2-2
v_call: TRBV27
cdr3_nt: TGTGCCAGCAGTTTGGCAGCGAACACCGGGGAGCTGTTTTTT
cdr3_aa: CASSLAANTGELFF

d_call: -
clone_size: -
j_call: TRBJ2-7
v_call: TRBV5-5
cdr3_nt: TGTGCCAGCAGCTCCTCTCAGGGTGCGGTGGGGGAGCAGTACTTC
cdr3_aa: CASSSSQGAVGEQYF

d_call: TRBD1
clone_size: -
j_call: TRBJ2-5
v_call: TRBV11-2
cdr3_nt: TGTGCCAGCAGCTTACCGGGACAGAAAGAGACCCAGTACTTC
cdr3_aa: CASSLPGQKETQYF

d_call: -
clone_size: -
j_call: TRBJ2-5
v_call: TRBV29-1
cdr3_nt: TGCAGCGTTGAGTTGCCAGGGGACGTCTATCAAGAGACCCAGTACTTC
cdr3_aa: CSVELPGDVYQETQYF

d_call: TRBD2
clone_size: -
j_call: TRBJ2-1
v_call: TRBV7-2
cdr3_nt: TGTGCCAGCAGCCCAACTAGCGGGAACTACAATGAGCAGTTCTTC
cdr3_aa: CASSPTSGNYNEQFF

d_call: -
clone_size: -
j_call: TRBJ2-7
v_call: TRBV4-3
cdr3_nt: TGCGCCAGCAGCCAAGATCTTGTGGGAGTCTACGAGCAGTACTTC
cdr3_aa: CASSQDLVGVYEQYF

d_call: -
clone_size: once
j_call: TRBJ2-3
v_call: TRBV7-8
cdr3_nt: TGTGCCAGCAGCCTCCTACTAGGGGGCACAGATACGCAGTATTTT
cdr3_aa: CASSLLLGGTDTQYF